One sample yielded the 6 T cell receptor beta chains listed below, sequenced in a study of regulatory T cells in long-lasting Graves disease. Extracted RNA from PBMCs served as the source of the TCR library. TCRdb reprocessed the reads with MiXCR, giving one entry per CDR3 protein. The sample contains about 720 distinct CDR3 sequences, over 50% of which appear only once. Sequencing was performed on peripheral blood mononuclear cells (PBMCs), taken with antithyroid drug treatment, in newly diagnosed or persistent Graves disease (not recorded which). These receptors originate from a woman in her forties with Graves disease.

The chain combines TRBV2 with TRBJ2-1, with 8 bases that match TRBD2. V shed 8 bases and J 6 bases; nucleotides not matched to a gene: 18. From germline, CDR1 is SNHLY and CDR2 FYNNEI. This CDR3 is 17 amino acids long. The CDR3 reads CASLTYSIAGISNEQFF. The CDR3 DNA sequence: TGTGCCAGCCTAACATACTCCATAGCGGGGATATCCAATGAGCAGTTCTTC.

The chain employs TRBV5-1 and TRBJ2-7; 11 bases line up with TRBD2. In germline, CDR1 is SGHRS, CDR2 YFSETQ. V was clipped by 4 bases and J by 1 base; unmatched bases: 4. The CDR3 is 15 residues long. CDR3 loop: CASSMGLAASYEQYF. The DNA for the CDR3 is TGCGCCAGCAGCATGGGACTAGCGGCATCCTACGAGCAGTACTTC.

The count of this clonotype is one. Germline is not matched at one junction end, which may reflect a read error. The V gene is TRBV6-2 or TRBV6-3, the J gene TRBJ2-1; 9 positions agree with TRBD1. Germline loops: CDR1 MNHEY, CDR2 SVGEGT. The CDR3 runs 12 residues. The chain's CDR3 is CASRLNRGRELF. The CDR3 DNA follows: TGTGCCAGCAGGCTAAACAGGGGGCGGGAACTCTTC.

This chain uses TRBV28 with TRBJ1-1, with D possibly matching TRBD1 (5 bases). Germline lookup yields CDR1 MDHEN and CDR2 SYDVKM. The CDR3 covers 14 residues. Trimming shortened V by 3 bases and J by 4 bases, and 12 bases separated the two germline ends. The DNA of the CDR3 is TGTGCCAGCAGTTTTCTGGGCGGGGCCACTGAAGCTTTCTTT. This encodes CASSFLGGATEAFF.

The chain carries TRBV11-2 and TRBJ2-3; D may be TRBD2 (7 bases). Deletions cut 5 bases from V and 2 bases from J, with 17 bases between. The length of the CDR3 is 16 residues. Germline CDR1 SGHAT, CDR2 FQNNGV. DNA for the CDR3: TGTGCCAGCAGCCCTAGGGGGGGACTACCCACAGATACGCAGTATTTT. It translates to CASSPRGGLPTDTQYF.

In this sample, this clonotype turned up a few times. The chain joins TRBV27 to TRBJ2-1; tentatively, D is TRBD2 (5 bases). The V end lost 3 bases, the J end lost 4 bases, and 10 bases lay between the germline ends. The CDR3 totals 14 residues. The germline V gene encodes CDR1 MNHEY and CDR2 SMNVEV (reference sequence). CDR3 amino acids: CASSLGGPYNEQFF. In DNA form, the CDR3 reads TGTGCCAGCAGTTTGGGCGGGCCTTACAATGAGCAGTTCTTC.